Each of the 3 T cell receptor beta chains below was sequenced from the same sample in a study of blood T cells in healthy people across ages. A second 7 to 11 cycle PCR used barcoded and J-beta primers. One entry per CDR3 protein, called by TCRdb with MiXCR from the 5' RACE reads. The profile shows some 1.8 million distinct CDR3 sequences, about two fifths of them singletons. The sequenced material came from blood. The receptor source for this set is a human donor in good health.

This clonotype was seen more than once but under ten times. This chain's CDR3 is CSVEELAGTSSYNEQFF. In DNA form, the CDR3 reads TGCAGCGTTGAAGAACTCGCAGGGACAAGCTCCTACAATGAGCAGTTCTTC. This chain links TRBV29-1 with TRBJ2-1; weak D call: TRBD1 (6 bases). With 0 bases removed from V and 0 bases from J, the gap between germline ends came to 15 bases. Germline CDR1 and CDR2: SQVTM and ANQGSEA. CDR3 length equals 17 residues.

The rearrangement joins TRBV24-1 to TRBJ1-3, with no clear D. V lost 4 bases, J lost 4 bases, and 13 bases lay in between. Germline assignment: CDR1 KGHDR and CDR2 SFDVKD. The CDR3 is 15 amino acids. CDR3 DNA sequence: TGTGCCACCAGTGACAAGGAGTGGGGAGGAAACACCATATATTTT. Translating gives CATSDKEWGGNTIYF.

As for this clonotype: At one of its ends the junction is not consistent with the germline gene, which may arise from a read error. This chain joins TRBV4-1 and TRBJ2-3; 8 bases agree with TRBD2. This CDR3 is 17 amino acids long. Germline V CDR1 and CDR2: MGHRA, YSYEKL. CDR3 residues: CASSQARAGGSTDAQYF. DNA of the CDR3: TGCGCCAGCAGCCAAGCGCGCGCGGGGGGAAGCACAGATGCGCAGTATTTT.